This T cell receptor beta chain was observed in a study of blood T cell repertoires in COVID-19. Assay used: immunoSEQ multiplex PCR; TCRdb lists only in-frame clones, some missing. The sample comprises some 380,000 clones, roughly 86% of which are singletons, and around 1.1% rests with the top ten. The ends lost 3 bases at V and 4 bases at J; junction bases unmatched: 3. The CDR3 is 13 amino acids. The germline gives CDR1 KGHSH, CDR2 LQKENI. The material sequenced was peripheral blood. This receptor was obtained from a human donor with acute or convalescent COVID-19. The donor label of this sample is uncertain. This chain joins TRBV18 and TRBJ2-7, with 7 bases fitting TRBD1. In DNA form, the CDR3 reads TGTGCCAGCTCACCGGACAGGCGATACGAGCAGTACTTC. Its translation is CASSPDRRYEQYF.